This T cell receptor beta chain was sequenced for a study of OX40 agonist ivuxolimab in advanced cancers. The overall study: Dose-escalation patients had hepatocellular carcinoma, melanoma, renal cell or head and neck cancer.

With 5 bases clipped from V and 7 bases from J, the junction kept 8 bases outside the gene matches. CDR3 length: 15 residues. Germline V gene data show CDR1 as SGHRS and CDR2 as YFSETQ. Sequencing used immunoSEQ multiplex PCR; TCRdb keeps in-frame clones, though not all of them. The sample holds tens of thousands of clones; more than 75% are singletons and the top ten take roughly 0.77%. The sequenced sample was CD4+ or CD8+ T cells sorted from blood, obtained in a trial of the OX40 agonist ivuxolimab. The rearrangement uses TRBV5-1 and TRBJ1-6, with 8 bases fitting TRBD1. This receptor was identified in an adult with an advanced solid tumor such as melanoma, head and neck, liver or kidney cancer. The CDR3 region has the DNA TGCGCCAGCAGAGTGGGGACAGGAGGGAATTCACCCCTCCACTTT. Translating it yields CASRVGTGGNSPLHF. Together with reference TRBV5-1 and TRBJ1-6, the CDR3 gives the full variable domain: KAGVTQTPRYLIKTRGQQVTLSCSPISGHRSVSWYQQTPGQGLQFLFEYFSETQRNKGNFPGRFSGRQFSNSRSEMNVSTLELGDSALYLCASRVGTGGNSPLHFGNGTRLTVT.